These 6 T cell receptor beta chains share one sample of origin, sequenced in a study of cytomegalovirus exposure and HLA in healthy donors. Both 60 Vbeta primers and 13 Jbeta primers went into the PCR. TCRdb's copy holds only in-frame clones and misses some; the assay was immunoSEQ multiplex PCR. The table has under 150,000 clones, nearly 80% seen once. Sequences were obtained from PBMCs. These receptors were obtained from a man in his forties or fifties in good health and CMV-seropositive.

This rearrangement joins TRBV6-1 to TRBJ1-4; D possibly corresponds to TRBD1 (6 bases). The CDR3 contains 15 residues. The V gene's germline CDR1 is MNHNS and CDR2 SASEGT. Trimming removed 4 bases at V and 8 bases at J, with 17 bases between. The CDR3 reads CASSGNPGGGEKLFF. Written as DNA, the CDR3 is TGTGCCAGCAGTGGGAACCCGGGAGGGGGGGAAAAACTGTTTTTT.

This CDR3 reads CASSLGSSLSYNEQFF. In DNA, the CDR3 is TGTGCCAGCAGCTTAGGCAGTTCCCTCTCCTACAATGAGCAGTTCTTC. The chain carries TRBV7-8 and TRBJ2-1; D is undetermined. Germline lookup yields CDR1 SGHVS and CDR2 FQNEAQ. Trimming removed 1 base at V and 0 bases at J, with 10 bases between. This CDR3 contains 16 residues.

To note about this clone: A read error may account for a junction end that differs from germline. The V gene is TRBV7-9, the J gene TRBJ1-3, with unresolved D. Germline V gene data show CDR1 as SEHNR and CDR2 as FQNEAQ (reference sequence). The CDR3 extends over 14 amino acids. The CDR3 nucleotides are TGTTCCAGCTCCCAGCGAGGATCTGGAAACACCATATATTTT. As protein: CSSSQRGSGNTIYF.

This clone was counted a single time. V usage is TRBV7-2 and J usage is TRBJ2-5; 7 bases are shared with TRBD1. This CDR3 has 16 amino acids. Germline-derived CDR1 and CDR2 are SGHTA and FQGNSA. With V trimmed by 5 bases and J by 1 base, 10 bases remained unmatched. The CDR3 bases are TGTGCCAGCAGCCCCCTAGCAGGGGGTATCCAAGAGACCCAGTACTTC. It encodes CASSPLAGGIQETQYF.

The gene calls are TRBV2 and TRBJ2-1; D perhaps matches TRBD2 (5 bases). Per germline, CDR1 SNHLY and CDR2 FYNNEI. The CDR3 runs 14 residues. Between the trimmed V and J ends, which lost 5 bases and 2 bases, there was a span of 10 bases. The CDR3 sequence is CASSQDSTYNEQFF. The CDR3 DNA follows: TGTGCCAGCAGTCAGGACTCAACCTACAATGAGCAGTTCTTC. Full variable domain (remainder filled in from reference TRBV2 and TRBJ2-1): EPEVTQTPSHQVTQMGQEVILRCVPISNHLYFYWYRQILGQKVEFLVSFYNNEISEKSEIFDDQFSVERPDGSNFTLKIRSTKLEDSAMYFCASSQDSTYNEQFFGPGTRLTVL.

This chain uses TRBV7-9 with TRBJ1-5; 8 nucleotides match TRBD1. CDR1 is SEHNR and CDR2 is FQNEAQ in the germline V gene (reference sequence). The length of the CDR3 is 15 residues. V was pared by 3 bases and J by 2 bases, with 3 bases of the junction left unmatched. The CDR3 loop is CASSLSGGGNQPQHF. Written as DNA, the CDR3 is TGTGCCAGCAGCTTGTCAGGGGGCGGCAATCAGCCCCAGCATTTT.